This T cell receptor beta chain was sequenced for a study of blood T cell repertoires in COVID-19. The wider study: COVID-19 samples from acute and convalescent phases originated in the United States, Italy and Spain. PBMCs, B-cell-depleted T cells, or T cells were the source of the cDNA or gDNA that made up the material.

The CDR3 has 12 residues. Germline lookup yields CDR1 GTSNPN and CDR2 SVGIG (reference sequence). Deletions cut 4 bases from V and 5 bases from J, with 8 bases between. Per the study methods: Reference gene primer amplification gave nucleated cell count estimates. TCRdb's copy holds only in-frame clones and misses some; the assay was immunoSEQ multiplex PCR. D and trimming were read from the DNA, whereas the V and J calls and clone size are those reported in that table. The table has approximately 100,000 clones, more than 70% seen once. The TCR sequence derives from a woman aged 25 to 39 with acute or convalescent COVID-19. The J gene is TRBJ1-4, the V gene TRBV30; D unresolved. Sequencing was carried out using peripheral blood. The CDR3 nucleotides read TGTGCCTGGAACCGGGAGAATGAAAAACTGTTTTTT. Protein product: CAWNRENEKLFF.